Reported below is one T cell receptor beta chain. The antigen is undetermined. This sample is part of a study of long-term antiretroviral therapy in people with HIV. Study findings and constraints: Investigators report no available data on ART adherence, viral resistance or therapy changes. Controls had broader CDR3 length ranges than HIV repertoires did. Within the repertoire, clones expanded before ART were dominant at all time points.

Germline V gene data show CDR1 as SGHDT and CDR2 as YYEEEE. Trimming took 3 bases from V and 2 from J, leaving 9 bases between them. The CDR3 totals 15 residues. Version v3.0 of the immunoSEQ assay was performed at survey level. The table came from immunoSEQ multiplex PCR; TCRdb's copy has only in-frame clones and leaves some out. The table lists some 28,000 clones, 85% to 95% of them singletons, with about 3% in the top ten. The J gene is TRBJ2-6, the V gene TRBV5-6; no reliable D call. The clonotype originates from a man over 45 with HIV. This material consisted of unsorted PBMCs, taken 5.3 years after starting antiretroviral therapy. The CDR3 here is CASSSIAPGANVLTF. The CDR3 nucleotides are TGTGCCAGCAGCTCTATTGCGCCTGGGGCCAACGTCCTGACTTTC.